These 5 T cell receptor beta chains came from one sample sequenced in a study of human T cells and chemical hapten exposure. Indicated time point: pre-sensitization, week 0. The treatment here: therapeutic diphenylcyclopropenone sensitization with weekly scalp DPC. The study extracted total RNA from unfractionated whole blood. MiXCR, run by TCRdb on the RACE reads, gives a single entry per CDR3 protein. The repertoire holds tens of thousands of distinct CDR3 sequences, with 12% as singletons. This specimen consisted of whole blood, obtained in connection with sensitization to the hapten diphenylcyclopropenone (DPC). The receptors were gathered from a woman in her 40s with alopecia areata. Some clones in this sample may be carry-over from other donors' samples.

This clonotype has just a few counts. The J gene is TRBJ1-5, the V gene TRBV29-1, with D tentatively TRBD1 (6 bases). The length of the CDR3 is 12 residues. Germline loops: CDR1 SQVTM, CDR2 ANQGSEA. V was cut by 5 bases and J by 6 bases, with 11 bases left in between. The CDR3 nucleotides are TGCAGCGTTTCAGGGGTAGGTCAGCCCCAGCATTTT. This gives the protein CSVSGVGQPQHF.

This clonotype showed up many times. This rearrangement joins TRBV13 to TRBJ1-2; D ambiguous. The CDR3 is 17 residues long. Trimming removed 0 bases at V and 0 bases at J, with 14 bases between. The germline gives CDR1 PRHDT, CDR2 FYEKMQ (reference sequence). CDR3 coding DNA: TGTGCCAGCAGCTTAGGGTGGCAGACCCTCTCTAACTATGGCTACACCTTC. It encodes CASSLGWQTLSNYGYTF.

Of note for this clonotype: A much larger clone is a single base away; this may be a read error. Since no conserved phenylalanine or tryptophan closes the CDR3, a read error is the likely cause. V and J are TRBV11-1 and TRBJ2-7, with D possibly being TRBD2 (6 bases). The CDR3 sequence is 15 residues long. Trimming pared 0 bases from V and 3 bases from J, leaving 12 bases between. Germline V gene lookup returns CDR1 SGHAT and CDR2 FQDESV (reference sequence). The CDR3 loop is CASSLAVAEGYEQYY. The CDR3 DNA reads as TGTGCCAGCAGCTTAGCGGTAGCGGAGGGCTACGAGCAGTACTAC.

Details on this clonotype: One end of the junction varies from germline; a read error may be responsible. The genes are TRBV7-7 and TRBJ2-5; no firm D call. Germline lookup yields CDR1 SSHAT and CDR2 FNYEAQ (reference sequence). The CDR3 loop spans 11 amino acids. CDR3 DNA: TGTGCTAGCAGCCCTAGACAGACCCAGTACTTC. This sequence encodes CASSPRQTQYF.

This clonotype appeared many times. CDR3 residues: CASSYNPADTQYF. Here the CDR3 DNA reads TGTGCCAGCAGCTATAACCCCGCCGATACGCAGTATTTT. The chain joins TRBV7-3 to TRBJ2-3; the D is unclear. Germline CDR1 SGHTA, CDR2 FQGTGA. Trimming took off 4 bases at V and 6 bases at J, with 11 bases between the two ends. The CDR3 contains 13 residues.